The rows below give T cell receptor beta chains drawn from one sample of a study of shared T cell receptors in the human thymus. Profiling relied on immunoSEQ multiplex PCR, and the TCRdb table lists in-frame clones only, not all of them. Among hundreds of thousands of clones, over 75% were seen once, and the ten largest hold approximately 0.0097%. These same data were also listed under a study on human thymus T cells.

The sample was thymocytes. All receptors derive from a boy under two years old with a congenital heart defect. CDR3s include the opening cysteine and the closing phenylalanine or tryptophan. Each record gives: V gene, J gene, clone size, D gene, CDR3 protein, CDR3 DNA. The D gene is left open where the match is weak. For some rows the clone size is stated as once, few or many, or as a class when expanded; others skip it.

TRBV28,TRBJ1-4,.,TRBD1,CASSNPRQGEEKLFF,TGTGCCAGCAGTAACCCACGACAGGGTGAGGAAAAACTGTTTTTT
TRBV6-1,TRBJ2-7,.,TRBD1,CASMQGATYEQYF,TGTGCCAGCATGCAGGGGGCAACCTACGAGCAGTACTTC
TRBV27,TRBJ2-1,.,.,CASSPSVGGRILQGVKNEQFF,TGTGCCAGCAGTCCATCCGTGGGGGGGAGGATCTTACAGGGGGTAAAAAATGAGCAGTTCTTC
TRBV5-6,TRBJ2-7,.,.,CASSAQGGNLTYEQYF,TGTGCCAGCAGCGCCCAGGGGGGCAACCTGACCTACGAGCAGTACTTC
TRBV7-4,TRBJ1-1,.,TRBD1,CASSRTGFDTEAFF,TGTGCCAGCAGCCGGACAGGGTTTGACACTGAAGCTTTCTTT
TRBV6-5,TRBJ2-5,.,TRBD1,CASRAWDRGRETQYF,TGTGCCAGCAGAGCCTGGGACAGGGGGCGGGAGACCCAGTACTTC
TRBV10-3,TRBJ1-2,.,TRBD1,CAISEDRTGDGGYTF,TGTGCCATCAGTGAAGACCGGACAGGTGATGGGGGCTACACCTTC
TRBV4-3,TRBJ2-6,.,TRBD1,CASSQDRRDRDSGANVLTF,TGCGCCAGCAGCCAAGATCGGCGGGACAGGGATTCTGGGGCCAACGTCCTGACTTTC
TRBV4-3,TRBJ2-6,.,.,CASSQDDSLHYSGANVLTF,TGCGCCAGCAGCCAAGATGACAGCCTACATTACTCTGGGGCCAACGTCCTGACTTTC
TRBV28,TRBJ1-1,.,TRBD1,CASSSDRGRSPEAFF,TGTGCCAGCAGTTCGGACAGGGGGCGATCCCCTGAAGCTTTCTTT
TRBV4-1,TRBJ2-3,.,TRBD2,CASSQGGDPDYNTQYF,TGCGCCAGCAGCCAGGGAGGGGATCCCGACTATAATACGCAGTATTTT
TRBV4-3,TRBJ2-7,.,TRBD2,CASSQDRKREILGEQYF,TGCGCCAGCAGCCAAGATAGGAAGCGGGAGATCTTGGGAGAGCAGTACTTC
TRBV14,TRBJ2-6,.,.,CASSQEYSGANVLTF,TGTGCCAGCAGCCAAGAATACTCTGGGGCCAACGTCCTGACTTTC
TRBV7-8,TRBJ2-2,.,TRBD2,CASSDQREDPNTGELFF,TGTGCCAGCAGCGACCAGCGGGAGGACCCGAACACCGGGGAGCTGTTTTTT
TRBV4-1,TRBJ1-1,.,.,CASSHYRIGKSNTEAFF,TGCGCCAGCAGCCATTACAGGATTGGGAAGTCGAACACTGAAGCTTTCTTT
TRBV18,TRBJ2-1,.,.,CASSPVGGEQFF,TGTGCCAGCTCACCGGTCGGTGGTGAGCAGTTCTTC
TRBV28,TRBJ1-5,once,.,CASSLRGLANQPQHF,TGTGCCAGCAGTTTACGGGGTTTAGCTAATCAGCCCCAGCATTTT
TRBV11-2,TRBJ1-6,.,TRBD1,CASSLRYRGIDSPLHF,TGTGCCAGCAGCTTAAGGTACAGGGGAATTGATTCACCCCTCCACTTT
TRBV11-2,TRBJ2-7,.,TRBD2,CASTPLPGGREYEQYF,TGTGCCAGCACCCCCCTCCCTGGCGGGAGAGAGTACGAGCAGTACTTC
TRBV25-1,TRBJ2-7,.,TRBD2,CASSDLAGVSHEQYF,TGTGCCAGCAGTGACCTAGCGGGAGTAAGCCACGAGCAGTACTTC
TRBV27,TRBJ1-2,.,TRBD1,CASSYDRALNYGYTF,TGTGCCAGCAGTTATGACAGGGCCCTTAACTATGGCTACACCTTC
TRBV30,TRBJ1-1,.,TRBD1,CAWSVTYRGETEAFF,TGTGCCTGGAGTGTAACCTACAGGGGGGAGACTGAAGCTTTCTTT
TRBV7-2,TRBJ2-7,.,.,CASSLAGLLSYEQYF,TGTGCCAGCAGCTTAGCCGGACTATTGTCCTACGAGCAGTACTTC
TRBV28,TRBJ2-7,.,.,CASSHPPGQRPYEQYF,TGTGCCAGCAGCCACCCCCCAGGCCAAAGGCCCTACGAGCAGTACTTC
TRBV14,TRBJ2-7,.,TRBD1,CASSQGIGTVLYEQYF,TGTGCCAGCAGCCAAGGGATCGGGACAGTTCTTTACGAGCAGTACTTC
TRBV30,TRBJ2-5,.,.,CAWSVQGGETQYF,TGTGCCTGGAGTGTACAGGGTGGGGAGACCCAGTACTTC
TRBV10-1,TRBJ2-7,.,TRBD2,CASSDGASGSHEQYF,TGCGCCAGCAGTGATGGTGCTAGCGGGAGTCACGAGCAGTACTTC
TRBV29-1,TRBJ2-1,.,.,CSVGPGLGNEQFF,TGCAGCGTTGGGCCAGGGCTAGGCAATGAGCAGTTCTTC
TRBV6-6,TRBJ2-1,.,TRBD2,CASSQRTSDHNEQFF,TGTGCCAGCAGTCAGCGAACTAGCGACCACAATGAGCAGTTCTTC
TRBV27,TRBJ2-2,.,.,CATRVTRESGELFF,TGTGCCACTAGGGTGACTAGAGAATCCGGGGAGCTGTTTTTT
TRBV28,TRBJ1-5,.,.,CASSLCGGGGRDGNQPQHF,TGTGCCAGCAGTTTATGCGGCGGGGGGGGACGGGATGGCAATCAGCCCCAGCATTTT
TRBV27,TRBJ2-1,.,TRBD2,CASSLGLAGGGEQFF,TGTGCCAGCAGTTTAGGACTAGCGGGAGGGGGTGAGCAGTTCTTC
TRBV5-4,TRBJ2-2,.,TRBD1,CASSLTGTGSRKAGELFF,TGTGCCAGCAGCTTGACCGGGACAGGGAGTCGGAAGGCCGGGGAGCTGTTTTTT
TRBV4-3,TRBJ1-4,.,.,CASSQDRDNEKLFF,TGCGCCAGCAGCCAAGACAGGGATAATGAAAAACTGTTTTTT
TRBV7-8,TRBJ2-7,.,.,CASSLVPGWAYEQYF,TGTGCCAGCAGCTTAGTACCGGGGTGGGCCTACGAGCAGTACTTC
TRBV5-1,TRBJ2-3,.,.,CASSLVLARADTQYF,TGCGCCAGCAGCTTGGTCCTAGCGAGGGCAGATACGCAGTATTTT
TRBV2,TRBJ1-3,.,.,CASSSTTGFLGNTIYF,TGTGCCAGCAGTTCCACCACAGGTTTTCTTGGAAACACCATATATTTT
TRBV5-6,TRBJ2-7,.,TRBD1,CASSLAPGTATYEQYF,TGTGCCAGCAGCTTGGCCCCCGGGACAGCGACCTACGAGCAGTACTTC
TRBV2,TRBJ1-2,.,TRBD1,CASSGQGVNGYTF,TGTGCCAGCAGTGGACAGGGGGTGAATGGCTACACCTTC
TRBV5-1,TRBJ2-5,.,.,CASSSQETQYF,TGCGCCAGCAGCTCGCAAGAGACCCAGTACTTC
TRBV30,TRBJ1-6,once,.,CAWSGGHRSSSYNSPLHF,TGTGCCTGGAGTGGGGGACACCGATCGAGCTCCTATAATTCCCCCCTCCACTTT
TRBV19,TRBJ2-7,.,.,CASSFRDTSYEQYF,TGTGCCAGTAGTTTCCGGGACACCTCCTACGAGCAGTACTTC
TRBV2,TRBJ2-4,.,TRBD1,CASSKTGGSLKNIQYF,TGTGCCAGCAGTAAAACAGGGGGATCCCTCAAAAACATTCAGTACTTC
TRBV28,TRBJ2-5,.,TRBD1,CASSLGQGQETQYF,TGTGCCAGCAGTTTAGGACAGGGCCAAGAGACCCAGTACTTC
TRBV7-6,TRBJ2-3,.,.,CASTVAGSPTDTQYF,TGTGCCAGCACCGTAGCCGGGAGCCCCACAGATACGCAGTATTTT
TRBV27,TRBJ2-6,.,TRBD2,CASSPGGAGANVLTF,TGTGCCAGTTCCCCGGGAGGGGCTGGGGCCAACGTCCTGACTTTC
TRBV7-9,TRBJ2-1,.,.,CASSQLAPPFGTREFF,TGTGCCAGCAGCCAATTAGCGCCGCCATTCGGCACAAGAGAGTTCTTC
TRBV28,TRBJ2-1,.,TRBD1,CASSTGTVYNEQFF,TGTGCCAGCAGCACCGGGACAGTATACAATGAGCAGTTCTTC
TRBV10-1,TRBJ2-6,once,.,CASSESSIQGAPSGGANVLTF,TGCGCCAGCAGTGAGTCCTCAATACAGGGAGCCCCCTCGGGAGGGGCCAACGTCCTGACTTTC
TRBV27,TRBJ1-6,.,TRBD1,CASNPGTDNSPLHF,TGTGCCAGCAACCCCGGGACAGATAATTCACCCCTCCACTTT
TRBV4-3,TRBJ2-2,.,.,CASSQGESDTGELFF,TGCGCCAGCAGCCAAGGGGAGTCGGACACCGGGGAGCTGTTTTTT
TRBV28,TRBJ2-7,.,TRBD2,CASSLTSGGHEQYF,TGTGCCAGCAGTTTAACTAGCGGGGGTCACGAGCAGTACTTC
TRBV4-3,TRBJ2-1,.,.,CASSQGPSATSYNEQFF,TGCGCCAGCAGCCAAGGGCCTAGCGCTACCTCCTACAATGAGCAGTTCTTC
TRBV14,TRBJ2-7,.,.,CASSQDRNSLIHF,TGTGCCAGCAGCCAAGACCGCAACTCGCTGATTCACTTC